A single sample gave rise to the 11 T cell receptor beta chains below, sequenced in a study of blood T cell repertoires in COVID-19. Libraries were prepared by immunoSEQ multiplex PCR; TCRdb keeps only in-frame clonotypes and omits some of them. This table has about 120,000 clones, 80% to 85% appearing once. The sample taken for sequencing was peripheral blood. These receptors all stem from a woman aged 45 to 65 with acute or convalescent COVID-19.

This chain uses TRBV18 with TRBJ1-1; no firm D call. Between the trimmed V and J ends, which lost 2 bases and 0 bases, there was a span of 4 bases. The CDR3 contains 13 residues. Germline lookup yields CDR1 KGHSH and CDR2 LQKENI. CDR3 bases: TGTGCCAGCTCACCAGAGGTGAACACTGAAGCTTTCTTT. The encoded protein is CASSPEVNTEAFF.

The V call is TRBV2, the J call TRBJ1-1; TRBD1 matches 7 bases. Per germline, CDR1 SNHLY and CDR2 FYNNEI. The CDR3 runs to 16 residues. The trim removed 4 bases at V and 0 bases at J, leaving 8 bases unmatched. The CDR3 region is CASSGWDSSLNTEAFF. The DNA for the CDR3 is TGTGCCAGCAGTGGGTGGGACAGCTCCCTGAACACTGAAGCTTTCTTT.

The chain combines TRBV19 with TRBJ1-3, with unresolved D. Germline-derived CDR1 and CDR2 are LNHDA and SQIVND (reference sequence). The CDR3 loop spans 15 amino acids. Trimming took off 7 bases at V and 0 bases at J, with 13 bases between the two ends. The CDR3 is CASTRLGVSGNTIYF. Here the CDR3 DNA reads TGTGCCAGTACCCGGTTGGGAGTCTCTGGAAACACCATATATTTT.

The chain joins TRBV15 to TRBJ2-5, with 11 bases fitting TRBD2. The V segment lost 2 bases and the J segment 5 bases; nucleotides outside the gene matches: 4. This CDR3 spans 15 amino acids. From germline, CDR1 is LNHNV and CDR2 YYDKDF (reference sequence). CDR3 nucleotides: TGTGCCACCAGCAGAATAGCGGGGGGGCAGGAGACCCAGTACTTC. It is translated as CATSRIAGGQETQYF. Full variable domain (remainder filled in from reference TRBV15 and TRBJ2-5): DAMVIQNPRYQVTQFGKPVTLSCSQTLNHNVMYWYQQKSSQAPKLLFHYYDKDFNNEADTPDNFQSRRPNTSFCFLDIRSPGLGDTAMYLCATSRIAGGQETQYFGPGTRLLVL.

This sequence joins TRBV28 and TRBJ1-5; the D gene is possibly TRBD1 (5 bases). Germline lookup yields CDR1 MDHEN and CDR2 SYDVKM. The CDR3 contains 17 residues. Trimming took 6 bases from V and 2 from J, leaving 20 bases between them. Here the CDR3 DNA reads TGTGCCAGCAGGGATACCGGGGGGGTTTTCGGCAATCAGCCCCAGCATTTT. The encoded protein is CASRDTGGVFGNQPQHF.

The chain employs TRBV5-1 and TRBJ1-1; D might be TRBD1 (6 bases). V shed 4 bases and J shed 4 bases, with 17 bases lying between them. The CDR3 is 15 residues long. From germline, CDR1 is SGHRS and CDR2 YFSETQ. CDR3 nucleotides: TGCGCCAGCAGCCCAGGAAACGGGGGGGCCACTGAAGCTTTCTTT. Translating gives CASSPGNGGATEAFF.

The chain recombines TRBV6-5 with TRBJ1-2, with D perhaps TRBD1 (6 bases). With 6 bases removed from V and 7 bases from J, the gap between germline ends came to 15 bases. CDR1 MNHEY and CDR2 SVGAGI come from the germline V gene. The CDR3 sequence is 13 residues long. CDR3 amino acids: CASSSRTASGYTF. The CDR3 DNA is TGTGCCAGCAGCAGCCGGACAGCCTCTGGCTACACCTTC.

This chain links TRBV5-1 with TRBJ2-1; D remains unclear. From germline, CDR1 is SGHRS and CDR2 YFSETQ. The CDR3 runs 13 residues. V was clipped by 4 bases and J by 3 bases, with 8 bases between them. Written as DNA, the CDR3 is TGCGCCAGCAGCCAAGGAGACTACAATGAGCAGTTCTTC. Its translation is CASSQGDYNEQFF.

DNA for the CDR3: TGTGCCAGCAGGGCCCCCGTGGGCGGGGGCTACGAGCAGTACTTC. Translation: CASRAPVGGGYEQYF. The chain links TRBV28 to TRBJ2-7; 7 positions agree with TRBD2. Trimming took 6 bases from V and 3 from J; bases not matched to a gene: 11. Germline loops: CDR1 MDHEN, CDR2 SYDVKM. The CDR3 sequence is 15 residues long.

The rearrangement uses TRBV2 and TRBJ1-4; 7 positions agree with TRBD1. The trim removed 8 bases at V and 2 bases at J, leaving 5 bases unmatched. CDR3 length equals 14 residues. CDR1 and CDR2 from the germline V gene are SNHLY and FYNNEI. The CDR3, as DNA: TGTGCCAGCCGATACAGGGGCACTAATGAAAAACTGTTTTTT. Translated: CASRYRGTNEKLFF.

This clone was recorded once. V is TRBV7-9 and J is TRBJ2-4, with TRBD1 matching 7 bases. The CDR3 is made up of 18 amino acids. Trimming took 1 base from V and 3 from J; bases not matched to a gene: 12. Germline V gene data show CDR1 as SEHNR and CDR2 as FQNEAQ (reference sequence). CDR3: CASSLGVLDSGGKNIQYF. The CDR3 bases are TGTGCCAGCAGCTTAGGAGTCCTGGACTCAGGGGGCAAAAACATTCAGTACTTC.